This T cell receptor (beta chain) is drawn from a study of Ad26.COV2.S vaccination and SARS-CoV-2 variants. In the study overall: Each vaccinee took Ad26.COV2.S intramuscularly, once or twice 56 days apart. Overall study results and limits: It is possible that the TCR breadth and depth analyses underestimated the total T cell responses. Spike-specific responses of CD8+ and CD4+ T cells were reported to display substantial breadth after vaccination.

The table came from immunoSEQ multiplex PCR; TCRdb's copy has only in-frame clones and leaves some out. The sample lists roughly 700,000 clones; around 90% were seen once. Germline loops: CDR1 SGHTS, CDR2 YDEGEE. The germline V and J ends were trimmed by 4 bases and 0 bases, with 17 bases remaining between them. The CDR3 runs 16 residues. On this clone itself: The antigen is undetermined.

Treatment meaning: approximately 18 received Ad26.COV2.S at low or high dose, single or two shots; about 5 received placebo; per-sample allocation not given. Samples analyzed were those drawn on day 63 after the first vaccine or placebo injection. The chain recombines TRBV5-8 with TRBJ2-7; weak D call: TRBD1 (5 bases). The clonotype was recovered from a person between 18 and 60 years old who received the Ad26.COV2.S COVID-19 vaccine or a placebo. The sample here was peripheral blood, taken in a trial of Ad26.COV2.S vaccine versus placebo. The CDR3 loop reads CASSPTWGVNSYEQYF. The DNA for the CDR3 is TGTGCCAGCAGCCCGACCTGGGGCGTCAACTCCTACGAGCAGTACTTC.